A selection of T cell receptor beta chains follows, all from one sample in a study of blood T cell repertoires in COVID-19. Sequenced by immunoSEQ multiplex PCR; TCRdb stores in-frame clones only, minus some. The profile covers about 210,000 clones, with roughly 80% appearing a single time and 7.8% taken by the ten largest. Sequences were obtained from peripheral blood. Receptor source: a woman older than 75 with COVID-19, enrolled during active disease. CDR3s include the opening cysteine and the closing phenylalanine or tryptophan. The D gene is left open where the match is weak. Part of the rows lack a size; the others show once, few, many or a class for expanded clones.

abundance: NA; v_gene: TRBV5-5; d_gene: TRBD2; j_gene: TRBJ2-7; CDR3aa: CASSPTGLAGVREQYF; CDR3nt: TGTGCCAGCAGCCCAACGGGGCTAGCGGGAGTTCGCGAGCAGTACTTC
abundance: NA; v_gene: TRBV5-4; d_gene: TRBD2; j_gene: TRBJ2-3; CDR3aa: CASSLRLAGGQDTQYF; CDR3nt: TGTGCCAGCAGCCTCCGACTAGCGGGGGGGCAAGATACGCAGTATTTT
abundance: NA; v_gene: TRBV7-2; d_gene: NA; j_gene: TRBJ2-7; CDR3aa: CASSRSGTLLNEQYF; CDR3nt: TGTGCCAGCAGTCGCTCCGGGACACTTCTCAACGAGCAGTACTTC
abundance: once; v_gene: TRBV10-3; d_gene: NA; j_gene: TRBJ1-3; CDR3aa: CAISESLTSGNTIYF; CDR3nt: TGTGCCATCAGTGAGTCTTTGACTTCTGGAAACACCATATATTTT
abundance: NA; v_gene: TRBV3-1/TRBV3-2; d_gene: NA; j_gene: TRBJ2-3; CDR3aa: CASSPTAPWGTDTQYF; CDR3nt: TGTGCCAGCAGCCCAACAGCTCCCTGGGGCACAGATACGCAGTATTTT
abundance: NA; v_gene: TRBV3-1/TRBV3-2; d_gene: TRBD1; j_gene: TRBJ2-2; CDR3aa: CASSQAGTGGGGELFF; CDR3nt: TGTGCCAGCAGCCAAGCCGGGACAGGGGGCGGCGGGGAGCTGTTTTTT
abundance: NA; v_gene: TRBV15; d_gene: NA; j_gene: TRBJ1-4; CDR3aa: CATSRVVVGLGEKLFF; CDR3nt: TGTGCCACCAGCAGAGTGGTTGTTGGACTGGGGGAAAAACTGTTTTTT
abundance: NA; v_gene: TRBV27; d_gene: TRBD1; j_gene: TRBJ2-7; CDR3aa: CASSPLTGLRQYF; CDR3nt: TGTGCCAGCAGTCCACTGACAGGGTTAAGGCAGTACTTC
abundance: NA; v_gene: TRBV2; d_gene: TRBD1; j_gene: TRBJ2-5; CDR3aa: CASSGDRGFQETQYF; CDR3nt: TGTGCCAGCAGTGGGGACAGGGGGTTCCAAGAGACCCAGTACTTC
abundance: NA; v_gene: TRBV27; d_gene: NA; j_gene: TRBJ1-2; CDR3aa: CASSDSRAYGYTF; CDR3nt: TGTGCCAGCAGCGACAGTAGAGCCTATGGCTACACCTTC
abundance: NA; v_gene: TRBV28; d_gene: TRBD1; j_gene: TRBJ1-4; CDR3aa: CASSQTNRGKLFF; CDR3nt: TGTGCCAGCAGTCAAACAAACAGGGGAAAACTGTTTTTT
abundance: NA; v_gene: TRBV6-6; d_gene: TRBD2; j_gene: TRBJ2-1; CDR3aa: CASRTLAGGQDEQFF; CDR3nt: TGTGCCAGCAGAACTCTAGCGGGGGGGCAAGATGAGCAGTTCTTC
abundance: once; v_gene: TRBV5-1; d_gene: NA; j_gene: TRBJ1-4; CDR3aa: CASSNPGVLNEKLFF; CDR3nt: TGCGCCAGCAGCAACCCAGGGGTTCTTAATGAAAAACTGTTTTTT
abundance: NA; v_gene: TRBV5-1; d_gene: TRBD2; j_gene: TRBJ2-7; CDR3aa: CASSLSGRRHSYEQYF; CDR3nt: TGCGCCAGCAGTCTCAGCGGGAGGCGCCACTCCTACGAGCAGTACTTC
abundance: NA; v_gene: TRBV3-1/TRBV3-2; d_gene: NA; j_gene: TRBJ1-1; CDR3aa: CASSPQGDTEAFF; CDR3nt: TGTGCCAGCAGCCCCCAAGGGGACACTGAAGCTTTCTTT
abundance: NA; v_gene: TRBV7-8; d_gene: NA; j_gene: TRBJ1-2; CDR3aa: CASSYGGVYGYTF; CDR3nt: TGTGCCAGCAGCTATGGGGGGGTCTATGGCTACACCTTC
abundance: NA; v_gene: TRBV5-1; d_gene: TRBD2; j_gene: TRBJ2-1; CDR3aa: CASSLQILAGAYNEQFF; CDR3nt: TGCGCCAGCAGCCTCCAGATACTAGCGGGGGCCTACAATGAGCAGTTCTTC
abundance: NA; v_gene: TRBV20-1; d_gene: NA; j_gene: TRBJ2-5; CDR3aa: CSAMTEETQYF; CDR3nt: TGCAGTGCGATGACAGAAGAGACCCAGTACTTC
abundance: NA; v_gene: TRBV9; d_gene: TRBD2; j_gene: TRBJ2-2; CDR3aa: CASSVASGPGELFF; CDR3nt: TGTGCCAGCAGCGTGGCTAGCGGTCCCGGGGAGCTGTTTTTT
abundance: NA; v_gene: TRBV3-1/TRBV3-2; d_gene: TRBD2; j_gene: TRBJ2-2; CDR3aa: CASSQVEALAVTGELFF; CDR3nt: TGTGCCAGCAGCCAAGTAGAGGCACTAGCGGTCACCGGGGAGCTGTTTTTT
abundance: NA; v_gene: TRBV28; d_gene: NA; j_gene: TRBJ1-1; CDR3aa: CASSLPGNTEAFF; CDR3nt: TGTGCCAGCAGTTTGCCAGGGAACACTGAAGCTTTCTTT
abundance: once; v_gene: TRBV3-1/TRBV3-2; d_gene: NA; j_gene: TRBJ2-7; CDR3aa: CASSPLTGSYEQYF; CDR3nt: TGTGCCAGCAGCCCATTAACAGGATCCTACGAGCAGTACTTC